These 26 T cell receptor beta chains originate from one sample sequenced in a study of control samples from healthy donors and cancer patients (dated by TCRdb to between 2020 and 2021). Library creation used the immunoSEQ multiplex PCR assay. TCRdb stores this immuneACCESS table with in-frame sequences only. Part of the clones is absent; in the studies checked, under half of the shortfall reflects unresolved V genes, and no reason is known for the rest. The sample includes about 15,000 clones, with over 70% observed a single time. The biggest ten clones account for around 10% of the sample. Material: PBMCs. These receptors all come from a woman aged 70-85 years with colorectal cancer.

This clone was detected a few times. CDR3 amino acids: CASAPGRGNQPQHF. For the CDR3, the DNA is TGTGCCTCCGCCCCGGGGCGGGGTAATCAGCCCCAGCATTTT. The J gene is TRBJ1-5, the V gene TRBV2; the D gene is possibly TRBD1 (5 bases). V lost 11 bases, J lost 4 bases, and 18 bases lay in between. The CDR3 loop spans 14 amino acids. Germline lookup yields CDR1 SNHLY and CDR2 FYNNEI.

This chain joins TRBV6-1 and TRBJ1-1; unclear D gene. The germline V and J ends were trimmed by 2 bases and 5 bases, with 12 bases remaining between them. Germline V lookup: CDR1 MNHNS, CDR2 SASEGT. The CDR3 has 14 amino acids. The CDR3 DNA follows: TGTGCCAGCAGTGAAACCTCCTTCGGGACTGAAGCTTTCTTT. It specifies CASSETSFGTEAFF.

This chain uses TRBV27 with TRBJ1-4; the match to TRBD1 covers 8 bases. Germline CDR1 MNHEY, CDR2 SMNVEV (reference sequence). The junction had 6 bases not matched to a gene; V was cut back by 4 bases and J by 11 bases. This CDR3 is built from 13 residues. The CDR3 DNA reads TGTGCCAGCAGTTCCCGGACAGGGATGAAACTGTTTTTT. As protein: CASSSRTGMKLFF.

This clone was counted a single time. The chain uses TRBV9 and TRBJ1-2; D is ambiguous. Deletions cut 1 base from V and 6 bases from J, with 13 bases between. Germline CDR1 reads SGDLS; CDR2 reads YYNGEE. The CDR3 is 14 residues long. As DNA, the CDR3 is TGTGCCAGCAGCGTATCGGGGTGGGAGGATGGCTACACCTTC. It specifies CASSVSGWEDGYTF.

This clone was seen only once. This rearrangement joins TRBV6-6 to TRBJ2-3; 10 positions agree with TRBD1. The CDR3 is 15 amino acids. Germline values: CDR1 MNHNY, CDR2 SVGAGI (reference sequence). V trimming: 4 bases; J trimming: 1 base; junction bases outside the gene matches: 2. This chain's CDR3 is CASSWTGGRTDTQYF. CDR3 nucleotides: TGTGCCAGCAGTTGGACAGGGGGTCGCACAGATACGCAGTATTTT.

The chain couples TRBV12-3 or TRBV12-4 to TRBJ1-5, with D unclear. The CDR3 length is 12 residues. The V and J ends lost 6 bases and 4 bases respectively, with 7 bases between them. CDR3 nucleotide sequence: TGTGCCAGCAGGGCCGCAAATCAGCCCCAGCATTTT. This encodes CASRAANQPQHF.

A single count supports this clone. V gene TRBV9 combines with J gene TRBJ2-7; D remains ambiguous. The V gene lost 0 bases and the J gene lost 0 bases, with 10 bases spanning the gap. CDR1 SGDLS and CDR2 YYNGEE come from the germline V gene. The CDR3 runs to 15 residues. The CDR3 nucleotides read TGTGCCAGCAGCGTAGGGGCGGCGAGCTCCTACGAGCAGTACTTC. It yields the protein CASSVGAASSYEQYF.

The rearrangement links TRBV28 to TRBJ2-6; D not certain. The V end lost 3 bases, the J end lost 4 bases, and 10 bases lay between the germline ends. The CDR3 is 15 amino acids. Germline assignment: CDR1 MDHEN and CDR2 SYDVKM. The chain's CDR3 is CASSLEGIGANVLTF. The DNA of the CDR3 is TGTGCCAGCAGTTTGGAAGGGATAGGGGCCAACGTCCTGACTTTC.

CDR3 region: CASSLEGQSYYGYTF. The CDR3 nucleotides are TGTGCCAGCAGCTTGGAAGGACAGTCCTACTATGGCTACACCTTC. J is TRBJ1-2 and V is TRBV5-5, with D possibly TRBD1 on 6 matching bases. This CDR3 spans 15 amino acids. Germline values: CDR1 SGHKS, CDR2 YYEKEE (reference sequence). V was clipped by 0 bases and J by 3 bases, with 12 bases between them.

This clone was recorded only once. The gene calls are TRBV10-3 and TRBJ1-2; no clear D gene. The V end lost 2 bases, the J end lost 0 bases, and 16 bases lay between the germline ends. Germline lookup yields CDR1 ENHRY and CDR2 SYGVKD. The CDR3 runs to 17 residues. CDR3 DNA sequence: TGTGCCATCAGTGAGGGTTACTCAGGTCCGTCTAACTATGGCTACACCTTC. This sequence encodes CAISEGYSGPSNYGYTF.

The V call is TRBV3-1 (or the pseudogene TRBV3-2), the J call TRBJ1-1; D gene unclear. Trimming shortened V by 4 bases and J by 1 base, and 10 bases separated the two germline ends. Germline-derived CDR1 and CDR2 are LGHDT and YNNKEL (reference sequence). This CDR3 has 14 residues. The CDR3 loop reads CASSPDMGNTEAFF. The CDR3 region has the DNA TGTGCCAGCAGCCCAGATATGGGGAACACTGAAGCTTTCTTT.

This chain links TRBV10-3 with TRBJ1-1; no clear D. Trimming left V 4 bases short and J 1 base short, with 4 bases between. The CDR3 spans 12 residues. The germline V gene has CDR1 ENHRY and CDR2 SYGVKD. The CDR3 coding sequence is TGTGCCATCAGTGTGGGGAACACTGAAGCTTTCTTT. Residues: CAISVGNTEAFF.

The gene calls are TRBV7-9 and TRBJ2-3; TRBD1 aligns across 11 bases. J lost 4 bases, V lost 5 bases, and 8 bases had no gene match. The CDR3 totals 16 residues. Germline CDR1 and CDR2: SEHNR and FQNEAQ (reference sequence). The CDR3 spells CASSPGTGGPADTQYF. The CDR3 nucleotides read TGTGCCAGCAGCCCCGGGACAGGGGGTCCCGCAGATACGCAGTATTTT.

The rearrangement links TRBV29-1 to TRBJ2-2; 7 bases agree with TRBD2. Unmatched junction bases numbered 8, after V lost 7 bases and J lost 6 bases. Germline assignment: CDR1 SQVTM and CDR2 ANQGSEA. The CDR3 is made up of 13 amino acids. Here the CDR3 DNA reads TGCAGCGGAAGCGGGATGTCCTCCGGGGAGCTGTTTTTT. This gives the protein CSGSGMSSGELFF.

V usage is TRBV21-1 and J usage is TRBJ2-7; the D segment call TRBD1 is taken from the table without a DNA check. TRBV21-1 is a documented pseudogene. The CDR3 has 16 residues. CDR3 coding DNA: TGTGCCAGCAGCCCGCTACCACAGGGTTGCGCCTACGAGCAGTACTTC. Translated: CASSPLPQGCAYEQYF.

This chain links TRBV18 with TRBJ1-2, with a tentative D call TRBD1 (5 bases). Trimming cost V 2 bases and J 4 bases, with 8 bases left between them. This CDR3 comprises 13 residues. Germline values: CDR1 KGHSH, CDR2 LQKENI. The CDR3 loop reads CASSPGGTYGYTF. CDR3 nucleotides: TGTGCCAGCTCACCAGGGGGGACCTATGGCTACACCTTC.

The chain links TRBV7-2 to TRBJ2-1, with TRBD1 identical over 11 bases. The V and J ends lost 5 bases and 6 bases, in that order; junction bases with no gene match: 6. This CDR3 is 15 amino acids long. The germline V gene encodes CDR1 SGHTA and CDR2 FQGNSA. CDR3 coding DNA: TGTGCCAGCAGCCGTGTCGGGACAGGGGGCAATGAGCAGTTCTTC. Translated: CASSRVGTGGNEQFF.

The CDR3, as DNA: TGCGCCAGCAGCCAAGAGGTAGGGCTGAACACTGAAGCTTTCTTT. Translated, it gives CASSQEVGLNTEAFF. The genes are TRBV4-1 and TRBJ1-1; D gene ambiguous. The CDR3 is 15 residues long. V lost 0 bases to trimming and J lost 0 bases, with 8 bases between them. CDR1 and CDR2 from the germline V gene are MGHRA and YSYEKL.

The chain is built from TRBV9 and TRBJ1-6; D not resolved. Deletions cut 0 bases from V and 0 bases from J, with 10 bases between. The CDR3 consists of 17 residues. Germline V gene sequence: CDR1 SGDLS, CDR2 YYNGEE. The CDR3 protein is CASSVAAGISYNSPLHF. The CDR3, as DNA: TGTGCCAGCAGCGTAGCGGCAGGCATCTCCTATAATTCACCCCTCCACTTT.

V gene TRBV18 combines with J gene TRBJ2-6; 7 nucleotides line up with TRBD1. This CDR3 region has 18 residues. The ends lost 6 bases at V and 4 bases at J; junction bases unmatched: 15. CDR1 is KGHSH and CDR2 is LQKENI in the germline V gene. The CDR3 spells CASSPRRTGPLGANVLTF. The CDR3 nucleotides read TGTGCCAGCTCGCCGAGGCGGACAGGTCCCCTCGGGGCCAACGTCCTGACTTTC.

The chain combines TRBV7-2 with TRBJ1-6; the D gene is possibly TRBD1 (6 bases). This CDR3 contains 15 residues. Germline CDR1 reads SGHTA; CDR2 reads FQGNSA. V was shortened by 5 bases and J by 10 bases, with 18 bases between the two germline ends. DNA for the CDR3: TGTGCCAGCAGCGAGGCCCAGGGACAAAGGTCACCCCTCCACTTT. It translates to CASSEAQGQRSPLHF.

This rearrangement joins TRBV7-7 to TRBJ1-6; the D is unclear. Per the germline V gene, CDR1 is SSHAT and CDR2 is FNYEAQ (reference sequence). The CDR3 covers 12 residues. Here the CDR3 reads CATRRRRSPLHF. CDR3 sequence (DNA): TGTGCTACACGCCGGCGGAGGTCACCCCTCCACTTT. The full variable domain, completed using reference TRBV7-7 and TRBJ1-6, is GAGVSQSPRYKVTKRGQDVTLRCDPISSHATLYWYQQALGQGPEFLTYFNYEAQPDKSGLPSDRFSAERPEGSISTLTIQRTEQRDSAMYRCATRRRRSPLHFGNGTRLTVT.

The chain is built from TRBV19 and TRBJ2-7; D unresolved. CDR3 length: 16 residues. The germline CDR1 and CDR2 sequences are LNHDA and SQIVND (reference sequence). V gave up 3 bases and J gave up 2 bases, with 17 bases separating them. In DNA, the CDR3 is TGTGCCAGTAGTATTAACAGAGCATCGAAAGCCTACGAGCAGTACTTC. This translates into CASSINRASKAYEQYF.

This clone was seen a single time. This chain joins TRBV7-8 and TRBJ1-1, with a weak D call TRBD1 (6 bases). Trimming left V 4 bases short and J 2 bases short, with 17 bases between. This CDR3 comprises 16 residues. Germline V gives CDR1 SGHVS, CDR2 FQNEAQ. CDR3 coding DNA: TGTGCCAGCAGCTGGGGGGGGGCCGGGGCTAACACTGAAGCTTTCTTT. Translated, it gives CASSWGGAGANTEAFF.

CDR3 loop: CASSQMGVRATDTQYF. The CDR3 coding sequence is TGTGCCAGCAGCCAAATGGGGGTGAGGGCCACAGATACGCAGTATTTT. The chain joins TRBV3-1 (or the pseudogene TRBV3-2) to TRBJ2-3, with D possibly called TRBD1 or TRBD2 (5 bases each). Germline CDR1 reads LGHDT; CDR2 reads YNNKEL (reference sequence). Trimming cost V 2 bases and J 2 bases, with 14 bases left between them. There are 16 residues in the CDR3.

The V and J genes are TRBV7-6 and TRBJ2-5, with 7 bases aligning to TRBD2. V shed 3 bases and J 4 bases; nucleotides not matched to a gene: 2. CDR1 SGHVS and CDR2 FNYEAQ come from the germline V gene. The CDR3 has 13 residues. This CDR3 is CASSFGGVETQYF. The CDR3 DNA is TGTGCCAGCAGCTTTGGGGGGGTAGAGACCCAGTACTTC. The variable domain in full, with the rest retrieved from reference TRBV7-6 and TRBJ2-5, is GAGVSQSPRYKVTKRGQDVALRCDPISGHVSLYWYRQALGQGPEFLTYFNYEAQQDKSGLPNDRFSAERPEGSISTLTIQRTEQRDSAMYRCASSFGGVETQYFGPGTRLLVL.